The clone carrying this TCR beta chain turned up a few times. Its cognate antigen is unknown. Following extraction, RNA underwent reverse transcription to cDNA, which served as the sequencing template. TCRdb's copy holds only in-frame clones and misses some; the assay was immunoSEQ multiplex PCR. Here the sample spans about 76,000 clones, around 60% being singletons. The data belong to a study of CD8+ T cells in alopecia areata. Points from the study as a whole: Greater clonality was observed in lesional scalp samples, especially alopecia totalis/universalis, versus normal scalp. Many expanded lesional clones stayed in scalp and blood while on tofacitinib. Normal skin's resident alphabeta T cells are also sequenced in scalp samples.

The CDR3 is 19 amino acids. V shed 3 bases, J shed 3 bases, and the junction held 16 bases outside the gene matches. Germline V gene data show CDR1 as SEHNR and CDR2 as FQNEAQ (reference sequence). Stated treatment: oral pan-JAK inhibitor, 5-10 mg twice daily. Source: CD8+ T cells sorted from blood, taken at week 24, from a patient treated with tofacitinib. The rearrangement joins TRBV7-9 to TRBJ2-1, with 8 bases that match TRBD1. This TCR was sampled from a human donor with alopecia areata. CDR3 sequence reads: CASSFSIRTRDRNYNEQFF. CDR3 in DNA: TGTGCCAGCAGCTTCTCCATTCGCACTAGGGACAGGAACTACAATGAGCAGTTCTTC.